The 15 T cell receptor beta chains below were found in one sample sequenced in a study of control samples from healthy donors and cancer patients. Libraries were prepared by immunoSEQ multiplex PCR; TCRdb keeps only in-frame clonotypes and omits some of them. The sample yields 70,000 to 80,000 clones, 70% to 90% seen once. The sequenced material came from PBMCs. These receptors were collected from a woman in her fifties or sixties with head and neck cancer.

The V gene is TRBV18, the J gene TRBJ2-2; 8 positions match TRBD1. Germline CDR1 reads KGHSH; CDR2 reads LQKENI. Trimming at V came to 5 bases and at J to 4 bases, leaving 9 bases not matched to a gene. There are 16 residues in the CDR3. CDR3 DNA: TGTGCCAGCTCATCCGGCACAGGGGGGATCACCGGGGAGCTGTTTTTT. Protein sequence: CASSSGTGGITGELFF.

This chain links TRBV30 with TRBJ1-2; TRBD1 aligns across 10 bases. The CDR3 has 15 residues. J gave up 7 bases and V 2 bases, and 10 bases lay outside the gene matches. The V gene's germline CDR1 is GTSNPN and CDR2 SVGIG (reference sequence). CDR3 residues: CAWSLQLTGGIGYTF. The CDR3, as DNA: TGTGCCTGGAGTCTGCAGCTGACAGGGGGCATTGGCTACACCTTC.

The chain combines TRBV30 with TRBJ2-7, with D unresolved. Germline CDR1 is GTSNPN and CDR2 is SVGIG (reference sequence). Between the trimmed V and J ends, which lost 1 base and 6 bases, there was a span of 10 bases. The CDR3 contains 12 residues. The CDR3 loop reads CAWSEVPSEQYF. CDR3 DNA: TGTGCCTGGAGTGAGGTTCCGAGCGAGCAGTACTTC.

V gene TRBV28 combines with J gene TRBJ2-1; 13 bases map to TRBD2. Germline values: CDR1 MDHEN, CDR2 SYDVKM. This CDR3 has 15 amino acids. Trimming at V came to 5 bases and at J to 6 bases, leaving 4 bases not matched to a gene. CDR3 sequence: CASSKGLAGINEQFF. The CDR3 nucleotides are TGTGCCAGCAGTAAGGGACTAGCGGGGATCAATGAGCAGTTCTTC.

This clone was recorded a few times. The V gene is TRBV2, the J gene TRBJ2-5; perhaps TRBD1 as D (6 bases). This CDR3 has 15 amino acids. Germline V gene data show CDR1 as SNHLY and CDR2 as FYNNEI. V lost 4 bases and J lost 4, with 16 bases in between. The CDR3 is CASSVKQGFRETQYF. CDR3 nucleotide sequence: TGTGCCAGCAGTGTCAAACAGGGCTTTCGAGAGACCCAGTACTTC. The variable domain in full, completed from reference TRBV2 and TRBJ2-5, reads EPEVTQTPSHQVTQMGQEVILRCVPISNHLYFYWYRQILGQKVEFLVSFYNNEISEKSEIFDDQFSVERPDGSNFTLKIRSTKLEDSAMYFCASSVKQGFRETQYFGPGTRLLVL.

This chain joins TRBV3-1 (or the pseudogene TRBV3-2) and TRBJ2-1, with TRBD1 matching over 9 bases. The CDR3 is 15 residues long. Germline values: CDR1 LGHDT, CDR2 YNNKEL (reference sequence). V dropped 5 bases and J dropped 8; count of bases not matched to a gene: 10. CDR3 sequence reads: CASSKQGQGVDEQFF. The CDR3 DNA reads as TGTGCCAGCAGCAAACAGGGACAGGGAGTAGATGAGCAGTTCTTC.

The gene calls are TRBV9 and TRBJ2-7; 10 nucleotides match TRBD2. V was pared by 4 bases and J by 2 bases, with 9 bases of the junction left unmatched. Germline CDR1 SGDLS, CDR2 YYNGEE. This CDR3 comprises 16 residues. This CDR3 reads CASSPVAGGAPYEQYF. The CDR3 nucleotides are TGTGCCAGCAGCCCCGTAGCGGGAGGCGCACCCTACGAGCAGTACTTC.

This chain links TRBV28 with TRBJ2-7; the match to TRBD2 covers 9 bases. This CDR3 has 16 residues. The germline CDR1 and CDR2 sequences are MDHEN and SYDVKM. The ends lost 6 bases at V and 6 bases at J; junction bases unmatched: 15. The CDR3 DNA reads TGTGCCAGCAGAGACCGCACTCCCGGCGGGAGGGGCGAGCAGTACTTC. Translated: CASRDRTPGGRGEQYF.

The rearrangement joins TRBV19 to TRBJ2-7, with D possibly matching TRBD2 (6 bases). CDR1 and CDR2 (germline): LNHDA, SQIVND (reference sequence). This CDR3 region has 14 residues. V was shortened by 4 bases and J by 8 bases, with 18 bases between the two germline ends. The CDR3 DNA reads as TGTGCCAGTAGTACTCACCGGGACTCCGCCCAGCAGTACTTC. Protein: CASSTHRDSAQQYF.

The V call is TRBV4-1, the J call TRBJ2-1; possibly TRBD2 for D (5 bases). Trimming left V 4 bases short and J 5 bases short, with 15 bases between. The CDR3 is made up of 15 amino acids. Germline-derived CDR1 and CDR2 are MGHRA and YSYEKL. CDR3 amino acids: CASSLLGLPNNEQFF. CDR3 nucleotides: TGCGCCAGCAGCCTCCTAGGACTTCCGAACAATGAGCAGTTCTTC.

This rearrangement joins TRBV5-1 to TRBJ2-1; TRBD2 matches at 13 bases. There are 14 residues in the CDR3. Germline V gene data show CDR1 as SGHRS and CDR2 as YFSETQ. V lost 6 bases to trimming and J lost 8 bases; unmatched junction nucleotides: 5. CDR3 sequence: CASKGTSGMDEQFF. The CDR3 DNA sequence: TGCGCCAGCAAAGGGACTAGCGGGATGGATGAGCAGTTCTTC.

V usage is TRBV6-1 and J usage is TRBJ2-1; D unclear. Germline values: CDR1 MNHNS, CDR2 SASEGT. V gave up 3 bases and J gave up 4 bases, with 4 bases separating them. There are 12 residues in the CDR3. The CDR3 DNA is TGTGCCAGCAGTGAGGCGTACAATGAGCAGTTCTTC. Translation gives CASSEAYNEQFF.

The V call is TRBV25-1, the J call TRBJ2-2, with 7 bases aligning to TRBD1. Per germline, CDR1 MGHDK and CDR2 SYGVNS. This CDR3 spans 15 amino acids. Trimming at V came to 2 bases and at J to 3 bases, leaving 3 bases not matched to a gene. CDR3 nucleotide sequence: TGTGCCAGCAGTGAAGAAACAGGGGACACCGGGGAGCTGTTTTTT. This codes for CASSEETGDTGELFF.

CDR3 in DNA: TGTGCCAGCAGCCAAGGCAGCGGTCGGACCAGACGGGGACAGGGCGACTATGGCTACACCTTC. Encoded protein: CASSQGSGRTRRGQGDYGYTF. V gene TRBV3-1 (or the pseudogene TRBV3-2) combines with J gene TRBJ1-2; 9 bases are a match to TRBD1. The CDR3 runs 21 residues. CDR1 and CDR2 from the germline V gene are LGHDT and YNNKEL (reference sequence). J lost 3 bases, V lost 1 base, and 21 bases had no gene match.

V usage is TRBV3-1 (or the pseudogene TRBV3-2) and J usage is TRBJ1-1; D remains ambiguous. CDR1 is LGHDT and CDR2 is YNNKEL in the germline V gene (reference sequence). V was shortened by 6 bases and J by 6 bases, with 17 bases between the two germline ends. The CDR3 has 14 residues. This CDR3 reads CASRLRVGKSEAFF. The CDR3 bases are TGTGCCAGCAGATTGAGGGTCGGGAAGTCTGAAGCTTTCTTT.